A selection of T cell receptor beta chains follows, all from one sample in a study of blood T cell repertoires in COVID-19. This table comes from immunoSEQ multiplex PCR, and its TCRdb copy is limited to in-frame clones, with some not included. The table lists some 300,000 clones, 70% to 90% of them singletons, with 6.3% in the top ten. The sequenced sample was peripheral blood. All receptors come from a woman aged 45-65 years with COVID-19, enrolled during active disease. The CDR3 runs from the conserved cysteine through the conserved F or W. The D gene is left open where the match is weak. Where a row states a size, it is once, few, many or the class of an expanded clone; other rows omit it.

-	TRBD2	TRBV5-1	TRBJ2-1	CASRASGEGWSYNEQFF	TGCGCCAGCAGGGCTAGCGGGGAAGGGTGGTCCTACAATGAGCAGTTCTTC
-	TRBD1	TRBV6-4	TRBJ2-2	CASSVQGAELAGELFF	TGTGCCAGCAGTGTGCAGGGGGCTGAATTAGCCGGGGAGCTGTTTTTT
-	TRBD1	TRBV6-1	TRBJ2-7	CASSEGQGSSYEQYF	TGTGCCAGCAGTGAGGGACAGGGATCTAGCTACGAGCAGTACTTC
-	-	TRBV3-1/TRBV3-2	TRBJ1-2	CASSQRQPNYGYTF	TGTGCCAGCAGCCAACGACAACCTAACTATGGCTACACCTTC
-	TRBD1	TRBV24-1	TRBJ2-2	CATSDSLGTGGRELFF	TGTGCCACCAGTGATTCGCTCGGGACAGGGGGACGGGAGCTGTTTTTT
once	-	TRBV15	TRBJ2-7	CATSRARPLISVRSGEQYF	TGTGCCACCAGCAGAGCCCGACCCTTGATTAGCGTGAGATCTGGGGAGCAGTACTTC
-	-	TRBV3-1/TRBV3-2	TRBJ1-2	CASSQQTGSVGYTF	TGTGCCAGCAGCCAACAGACGGGGTCCGTCGGCTACACCTTC
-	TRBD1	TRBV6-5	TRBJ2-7	CASSRGPYEQYF	TGTGCCAGCAGCAGGGGGCCCTACGAGCAGTACTTC
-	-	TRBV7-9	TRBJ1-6	CASSQNSPLHF	TGTGCCAGCAGCCAAAATTCACCCCTCCACTTT
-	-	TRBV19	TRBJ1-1	CASSIGRGSVAEAFF	TGTGCCAGTAGTATTGGGCGGGGGTCGGTAGCTGAAGCTTTCTTT
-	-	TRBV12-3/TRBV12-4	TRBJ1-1	CASKGGTEAFF	TGTGCCAGCAAGGGGGGGACTGAAGCTTTCTTT
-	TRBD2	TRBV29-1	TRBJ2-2	CSVGSSGLYTGELFF	TGCAGCGTTGGTTCTAGCGGGCTATACACCGGGGAGCTGTTTTTT
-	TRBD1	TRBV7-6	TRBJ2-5	CASSPGTGRSGETQYF	TGTGCCAGCAGCCCGGGGACAGGGAGGAGCGGGGAGACCCAGTACTTC
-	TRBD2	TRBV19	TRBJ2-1	CASRPTSGFTYNEQFF	TGTGCCAGTAGACCAACTAGCGGGTTTACTTACAATGAGCAGTTCTTC
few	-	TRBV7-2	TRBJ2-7	CASSLVDRYEQYF	TGTGCCAGCAGCTTAGTGGACAGATACGAGCAGTACTTC
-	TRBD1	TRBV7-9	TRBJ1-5	CASSSTTGVGQPQHF	TGTGCCAGCAGCTCAACGACAGGGGTCGGTCAGCCCCAGCATTTT
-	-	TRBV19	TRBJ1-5	CASSTREQGWWQPQHF	TGTGCCAGTAGTACGAGGGAACAGGGATGGTGGCAGCCCCAGCATTTT
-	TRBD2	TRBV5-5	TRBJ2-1	CASSFLAGEYNEQFF	TGTGCCAGCAGCTTTCTAGCGGGGGAGTACAATGAGCAGTTCTTC
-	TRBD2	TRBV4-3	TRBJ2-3	CASSQGTSGSTDTQYF	TGCGCCAGCAGCCAAGGGACTAGCGGGAGTACAGATACGCAGTATTTT
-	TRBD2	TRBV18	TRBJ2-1	CASSPVGTSGNNEQFF	TGTGCCAGCTCACCGGTTGGGACTAGCGGAAACAATGAGCAGTTCTTC
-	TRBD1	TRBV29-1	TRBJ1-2	CSVVDRGNGYTF	TGCAGCGTCGTAGACAGGGGGAACGGCTACACCTTC
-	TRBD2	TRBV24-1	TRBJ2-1	CATSDLTPTSGRRDEQFF	TGTGCCACCAGTGATTTAACTCCGACTAGCGGGAGGAGAGATGAGCAGTTCTTC
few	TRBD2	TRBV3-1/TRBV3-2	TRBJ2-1	CASSPLLGLAGGRSYNEQFF	TGTGCCAGCAGCCCCCTATTGGGACTAGCGGGAGGGCGAAGCTACAATGAGCAGTTCTTC
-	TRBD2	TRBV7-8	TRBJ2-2	CASSLGGLAGGSTGELFF	TGTGCCAGCAGCTTAGGGGGACTAGCGGGAGGGAGCACCGGGGAGCTGTTTTTT
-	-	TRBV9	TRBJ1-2	CASSFPGALYEGYTF	TGTGCCAGCAGCTTCCCAGGGGCGCTGTATGAGGGCTACACCTTC
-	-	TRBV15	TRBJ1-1	CATSSLTSGAFF	TGTGCCACCAGCAGTCTGACCTCAGGAGCTTTCTTT
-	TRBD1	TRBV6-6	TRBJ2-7	CASRRRQGHDEQYF	TGTGCCAGCCGACGAAGACAGGGTCATGACGAGCAGTACTTC
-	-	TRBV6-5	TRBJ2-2	CASRGDNTGELFF	TGTGCCAGCAGGGGAGACAACACCGGGGAGCTGTTTTTT
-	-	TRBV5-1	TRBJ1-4	CASSLSTGNNEKLFF	TGCGCCAGCAGCTTGTCGACAGGCAATAATGAAAAACTGTTTTTT
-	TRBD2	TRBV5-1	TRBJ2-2	CASSSLAGGPTGELFF	TGCGCCAGCAGCTCGCTAGCGGGAGGGCCCACCGGGGAGCTGTTTTTT
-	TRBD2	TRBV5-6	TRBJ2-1	CASSLGGRAYNEQFF	TGTGCCAGCAGCTTAGGCGGGAGGGCGTACAATGAGCAGTTCTTC
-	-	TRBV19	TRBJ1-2	CASSNPGGSGKNYGYTF	TGTGCCAGTAGCAACCCCGGTGGGAGTGGAAAGAACTATGGCTACACCTTC
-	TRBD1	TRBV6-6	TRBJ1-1	CASSYTGGGTEAFF	TGTGCCAGCAGTTACACAGGGGGAGGCACTGAAGCTTTCTTT
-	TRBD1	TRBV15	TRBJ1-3	CATSRPGQSRNTIYF	TGTGCCACCAGCCGACCGGGACAGAGCAGAAACACCATATATTTT
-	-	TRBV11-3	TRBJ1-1	CASSSRTGRNTEAFF	TGTGCCAGCAGCTCAAGAACAGGGCGGAACACTGAAGCTTTCTTT
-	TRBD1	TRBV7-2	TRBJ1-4	CASSSARTGGEKLFF	TGTGCCAGCAGCTCAGCCAGGACAGGGGGGGAAAAACTGTTTTTT
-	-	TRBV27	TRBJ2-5	CASSLTGETQYF	TGTGCCAGCAGTTTAACGGGAGAGACCCAGTACTTC
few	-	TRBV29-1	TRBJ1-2	CSVEAGGYTF	TGCAGCGTTGAAGCAGGAGGCTACACCTTC
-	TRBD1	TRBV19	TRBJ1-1	CASSPGQGENTEAFF	TGTGCCAGTAGTCCGGGACAGGGAGAGAACACTGAAGCTTTCTTT
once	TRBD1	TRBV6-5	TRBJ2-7	CASSAAGTGFYEQYF	TGTGCCAGCAGCGCGGCCGGGACAGGGTTTTACGAGCAGTACTTC
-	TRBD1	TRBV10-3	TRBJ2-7	CAIRRTGGGYEQYF	TGTGCCATCAGACGGACAGGGGGAGGGTACGAGCAGTACTTC
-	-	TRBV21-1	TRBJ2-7	CASSKCSVAGDYEQYF	TGTGCCAGCAGCAAATGCTCCGTCGCAGGGGACTACGAGCAGTACTTC
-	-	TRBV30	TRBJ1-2	CAWSLGQGTGYTF	TGTGCCTGGAGTCTTGGGCAGGGGACTGGCTACACCTTC
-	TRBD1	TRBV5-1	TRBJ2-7	CASCRTGASYEQYF	TGCGCCAGCTGCCGGACAGGGGCTTCCTACGAGCAGTACTTC
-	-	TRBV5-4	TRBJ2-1	CASSLPRGEQFF	TGTGCCAGCAGCTTGCCCAGAGGTGAGCAGTTCTTC
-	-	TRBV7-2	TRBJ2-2	CASSLDTTGELFF	TGTGCCAGCAGCTTAGACACCACCGGGGAGCTGTTTTTT
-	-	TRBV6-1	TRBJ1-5	CASSEAGGSNQPQHF	TGTGCCAGCAGTGAAGCAGGGGGTAGCAATCAGCCCCAGCATTTT
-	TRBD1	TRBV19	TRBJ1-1	CATQDRVTEAFF	TGTGCCACCCAGGACAGGGTCACTGAAGCTTTCTTT
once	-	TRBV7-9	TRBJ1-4	CASSSRVTNEKLFF	TGTGCCAGCAGCTCCAGGGTAACTAATGAAAAACTGTTTTTT
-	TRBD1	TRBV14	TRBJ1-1	CASSPNRGSTEAFF	TGTGCCAGCAGCCCGAACAGGGGGTCCACTGAAGCTTTCTTT
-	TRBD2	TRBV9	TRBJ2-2	CASSLTGTSGTGELFF	TGTGCCAGCTCCCTGACCGGGACTAGCGGGACCGGGGAGCTGTTTTTT
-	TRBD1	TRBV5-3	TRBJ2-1	CARSLRVGQGMLNEQFF	TGTGCCAGAAGCCTACGTGTGGGACAGGGCATGTTGAATGAGCAGTTCTTC
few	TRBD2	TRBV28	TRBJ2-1	CASSPVAGGFNEQFF	TGTGCCAGCAGTCCTGTAGCGGGTGGTTTCAATGAGCAGTTCTTC
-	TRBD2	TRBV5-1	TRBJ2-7	CASSETTGGAYEQYF	TGCGCCAGCTCCGAAACGACGGGGGGGGCCTACGAGCAGTACTTC
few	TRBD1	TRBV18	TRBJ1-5	CASSRGQGGQPQHF	TGTGCCAGCTCACGGGGACAGGGGGGTCAGCCCCAGCATTTT
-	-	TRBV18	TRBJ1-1	CASSLRTDMNTEAFF	TGTGCCAGCTCATTGCGGACAGACATGAACACTGAAGCTTTCTTT
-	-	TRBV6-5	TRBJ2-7	CASSSEYEQYF	TGTGCCAGCAGTTCTGAGTACGAGCAGTACTTC
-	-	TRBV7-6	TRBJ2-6	CASSSRGLGLGANVLTF	TGTGCCAGCAGCTCCAGGGGATTAGGGCTTGGGGCCAACGTCCTGACTTTC
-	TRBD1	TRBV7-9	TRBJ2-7	CASSPGTGSSYEQYF	TGTGCCAGCAGCCCTGGGACAGGGAGCTCCTACGAGCAGTACTTC
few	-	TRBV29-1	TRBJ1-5	CSVGGLSNQPQHF	TGCAGCGTGGGGGGACTGAGCAATCAGCCCCAGCATTTT